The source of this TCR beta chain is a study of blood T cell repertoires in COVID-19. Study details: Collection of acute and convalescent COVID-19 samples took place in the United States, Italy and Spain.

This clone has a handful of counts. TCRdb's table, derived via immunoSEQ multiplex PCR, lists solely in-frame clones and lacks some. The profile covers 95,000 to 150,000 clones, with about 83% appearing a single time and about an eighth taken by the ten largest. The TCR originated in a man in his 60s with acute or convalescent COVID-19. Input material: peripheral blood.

CDR3 DNA sequence: TGTGCCAGCAGCTTACGTGGAATAGAGGGCACCGGGGAGCTGTTTTTT. Protein sequence: CASSLRGIEGTGELFF. The rearrangement uses TRBV7-8 and TRBJ2-2, with a tentative D call TRBD2 (5 bases). The germline V gene encodes CDR1 SGHVS and CDR2 FQNEAQ. The V end lost 2 bases, the J end lost 4 bases, and 14 bases lay between the germline ends. This CDR3 has 16 residues.